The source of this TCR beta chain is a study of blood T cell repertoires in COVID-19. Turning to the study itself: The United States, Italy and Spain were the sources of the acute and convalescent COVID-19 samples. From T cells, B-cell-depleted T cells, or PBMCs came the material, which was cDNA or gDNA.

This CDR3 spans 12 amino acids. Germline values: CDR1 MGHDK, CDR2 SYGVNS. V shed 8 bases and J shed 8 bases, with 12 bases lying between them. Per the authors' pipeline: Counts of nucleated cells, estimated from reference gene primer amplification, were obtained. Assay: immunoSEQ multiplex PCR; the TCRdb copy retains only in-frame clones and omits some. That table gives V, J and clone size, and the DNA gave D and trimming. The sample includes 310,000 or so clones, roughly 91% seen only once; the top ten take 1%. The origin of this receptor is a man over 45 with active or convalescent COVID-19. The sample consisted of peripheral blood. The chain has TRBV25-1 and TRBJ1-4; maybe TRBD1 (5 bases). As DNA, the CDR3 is TGTGCCAGCGTTTCAAGGGGCGAAAAACTGTTTTTT. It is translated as CASVSRGEKLFF.